This T cell receptor (beta chain) was recorded in a study of OX40 agonist ivuxolimab in advanced cancers. Findings and limits, study-wide: Blood T cells, both CD4+ and CD8+, expanded clonally by week 6 at 0.1 to 3.0 mg/kg. Clonal expansion among partial responders at 0.1-3.0 mg/kg ranked near the lowest.

Turning to this clone: No antigen is known for it.

The CDR3 is 14 amino acids. Germline CDR1 and CDR2: SGHRS and YFSETQ. Trimming took off 0 bases at V and 4 bases at J, with 9 bases between the two ends. Profiling relied on immunoSEQ multiplex PCR, and the TCRdb table lists in-frame clones only, not all of them. The table has more than 75,000 clones, less than 90% seen once. The chain joins TRBV5-1 to TRBJ2-3, with D unresolved. The sequences come from CD4+ or CD8+ T cells sorted from blood, collected in a trial of the OX40 agonist ivuxolimab. This clonotype was obtained from an adult with an advanced solid tumor such as melanoma, head and neck, liver or kidney cancer. CDR3 residues: CASSLADGADTQYF. In DNA, the CDR3 is TGCGCCAGCAGCTTGGCCGATGGGGCAGATACGCAGTATTTT.